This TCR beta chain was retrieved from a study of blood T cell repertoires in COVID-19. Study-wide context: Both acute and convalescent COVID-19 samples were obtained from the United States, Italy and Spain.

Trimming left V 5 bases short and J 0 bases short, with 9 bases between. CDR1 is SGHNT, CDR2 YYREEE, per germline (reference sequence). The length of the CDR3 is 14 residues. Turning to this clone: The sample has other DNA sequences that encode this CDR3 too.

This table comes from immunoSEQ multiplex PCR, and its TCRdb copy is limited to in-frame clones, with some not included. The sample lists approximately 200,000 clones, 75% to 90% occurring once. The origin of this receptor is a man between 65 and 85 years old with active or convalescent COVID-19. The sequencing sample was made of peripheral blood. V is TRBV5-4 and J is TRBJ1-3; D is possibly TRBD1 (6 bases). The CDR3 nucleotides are TGTGCCAGCAGTTCACAGGGCTCTGGAAACACCATATATTTT. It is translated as CASSSQGSGNTIYF.